Below, 12 T cell receptor beta chains from the same sample are listed, as sequenced in a study of T cells in Graves' hyperthyroidism and ophthalmopathy (dated by TCRdb to about 2019). Libraries were constructed by multiplex PCR. Sequencing instrument: Illumina HiSeq 2000. The TCR beta CDR3 regions were amplified from the RNA transcripts. A first-round RT-PCR of the TCR CDR3 used the HTBI primer set with the Qiagen OneStep RT-PCR kit. TCRdb redid the processing of the public reads, applying fastp at Q25 and MiXCR, and retained in-frame beta chains. Duplicate CDR3 protein sequences are folded into a single record with the most common DNA and genes. The sample profile shows hundreds of thousands of distinct CDR3 sequences; 15% to 20% of them were found once. The top ten constitute around 50% of the sample. Sequenced material: blood. These receptors were obtained from a man aged 35 to 55 with Graves' ophthalmopathy.

The V gene is TRBV12-3 or TRBV12-4, the J gene TRBJ2-2; D possibly corresponds to TRBD2 (5 bases). The length of the CDR3 is 13 residues. V was cut by 5 bases and J by 5 bases, with 9 bases left in between. CDR3: CASSERTTGELFF. The CDR3 bases are TGTGCCAGCAGTGAGAGGACTACCGGGGAGCTGTTTTTT.

The rearrangement uses TRBV27 and TRBJ2-3; TRBD2 agrees at 10 bases. Germline V gives CDR1 MNHEY, CDR2 SMNVEV (reference sequence). The CDR3 spans 14 residues. V was pared by 5 bases and J by 8 bases, with 7 bases of the junction left unmatched. The CDR3 here is CASSLRRTSGTQYF. The CDR3 DNA sequence: TGTGCCAGCAGTCTCCGAAGGACTAGCGGTACGCAGTATTTT.

The chain combines TRBV20-1 with TRBJ1-6; 7 bases align to TRBD1. Unmatched junction bases numbered 2, after V lost 2 bases and J lost 4 bases. Per germline, CDR1 DFQATT and CDR2 SNEGSKA (reference sequence). The CDR3 is 14 amino acids. CDR3 region: CSARTGEYNSPLHF. In DNA form, the CDR3 reads TGCAGTGCTAGAACAGGGGAGTATAATTCACCCCTCCACTTT.

This clonotype came up a few times. The chain uses TRBV15 and TRBJ2-7; D possibly corresponds to TRBD2 (5 bases). The ends were cut back, 1 base at V and 0 bases at J, with 10 bases in the middle. CDR1 is LNHNV, CDR2 YYDKDF, per germline (reference sequence). The CDR3 consists of 15 residues. The CDR3 DNA reads TGTGCCACCAGCAGAGGCGGGCAGAGCTCCTACGAGCAGTACTTC. Translating it yields CATSRGGQSSYEQYF.

CDR3 in DNA: TGCAGTGCTAGAGATCGCAGGGAGTCTTCCTACGAGCAGTACTTC. Translated: CSARDRRESSYEQYF. The V gene is TRBV20-1, the J gene TRBJ2-7, with D perhaps TRBD1 or TRBD2 (5 bases each). The CDR3 is made up of 15 amino acids. V was clipped by 0 bases and J by 1 base, with 13 bases between them. CDR1 is DFQATT, CDR2 SNEGSKA, per germline (reference sequence).

This clonotype has more than one count but fewer than ten. This rearrangement joins TRBV18 to TRBJ1-3, with a possible D match to TRBD1 (5 bases). The CDR3 has 12 amino acids. V lost 3 bases to trimming and J lost 8 bases, with 8 bases between them. Germline CDR1 reads KGHSH; CDR2 reads LQKENI. CDR3 DNA sequence: TGTGCCAGCTCACCGCAGGGCGACACCATATATTTT. Amino acids: CASSPQGDTIYF. The variable domain in full, completed from reference TRBV18 and TRBJ1-3, reads NAGVMQNPRHLVRRRGQEARLRCSPMKGHSHVYWYRQLPEEGLKFMVYLQKENIIDESGMPKERFSAEFPKEGPSILRIQQVVRGDSAAYFCASSPQGDTIYFGEGSWLTVV.

CDR3 sequence reads: CASSPGRTTGELFF. Written as DNA, the CDR3 is TGTGCCAGCAGTCCGGGACGGACCACCGGGGAGCTGTTTTTT. The chain has TRBV11-2 and TRBJ2-2; D is possibly TRBD1 or TRBD2 (5 bases each). The V end lost 6 bases, the J end lost 4 bases, and 12 bases lay between the germline ends. CDR1 and CDR2 from the germline V gene are SGHAT and FQNNGV. The CDR3 contains 14 residues.

J is TRBJ2-2 and V is TRBV7-3; TRBD1 aligns across 7 bases. V shed 6 bases, J shed 4 bases, and the junction held 8 bases outside the gene matches. CDR1 is SGHTA, CDR2 FQGTGA, per germline. CDR3 length equals 15 residues. The CDR3 sequence is CASRPTGDSTGELFF. CDR3 in DNA: TGTGCCAGCAGGCCCACAGGGGACAGCACCGGGGAGCTGTTTTTT.

The V gene is TRBV7-2, the J gene TRBJ2-1, with TRBD2 as a possible D gene (6 bases). V was clipped by 1 base and J by 4 bases, with 11 bases between them. This CDR3 comprises 15 residues. Germline assignment: CDR1 SGHTA and CDR2 FQGNSA. The CDR3 bases are TGTGCCAGCAGCTTAGAGGCTAGCGCGTACAATGAGCAGTTCTTC. It translates to CASSLEASAYNEQFF.

Note on this clonotype: A much bigger clone sits one base away, suggesting this may be a read error. This chain joins TRBV30 and TRBJ1-1; D is undetermined. Trimming took 0 bases from V and 1 from J, leaving 12 bases between them. Germline lookup yields CDR1 GTSNPN and CDR2 SVGIG (reference sequence). The CDR3 has 15 amino acids. CDR3 coding DNA: TGTGCCTGGAGTGTACTGGGCTTATCGAACACTGAAGCTTTCTTT. Protein product: CAWSVLGLSNTEAFF.

This clonotype was seen ten or more times. The chain is built from TRBV7-2 and TRBJ1-5; D perhaps matches TRBD1 (6 bases). Germline CDR1 SGHTA, CDR2 FQGNSA. With 0 bases removed from V and 4 bases from J, the gap between germline ends came to 10 bases. The CDR3 is made up of 15 amino acids. The CDR3 nucleotides read TGTGCCAGCAGCTTAGCAGGGGGTGGAAATCAGCCCCAGCATTTT. It translates to CASSLAGGGNQPQHF.

This clonotype was detected ten times or more. The J gene is TRBJ1-1, the V gene TRBV6-1; D is unclear. Trimming took off 3 bases at V and 4 bases at J, with 9 bases between the two ends. This CDR3 is 13 amino acids long. CDR1 and CDR2 from the germline V gene are MNHNS and SASEGT. CDR3 sequence (DNA): TGTGCCAGCAGTGAGGGGTTGCGCACTGAAGCTTTCTTT. Protein: CASSEGLRTEAFF.